The clone carrying this T cell receptor beta chain was seen more than once but under ten times. Amplification of TCR beta CDR3 regions was performed using RNA transcripts as template. The HTBI set primed first-round TCR CDR3 RT-PCR. TCRdb recomputed calls from the multiplex PCR reads with MiXCR, one row per CDR3 protein. The profile shows roughly 640,000 distinct CDR3 sequences, about a sixth of them singletons. The germline CDR1 and CDR2 sequences are SGHAT and FQDESV (reference sequence). CDR3 size: 16 residues. Trimming shortened V by 5 bases and J by 1 base, and 15 bases separated the two germline ends. The record originates from a study of T cells in Graves' hyperthyroidism and ophthalmopathy.

The sample was blood. The chain employs TRBV11-1 and TRBJ2-1; D possibly corresponds to TRBD1 (6 bases). The receptor was isolated from a woman aged 40 to 50 with Graves' ophthalmopathy. The CDR3 here is CASSPDRHISYNEQFF. The CDR3 DNA is TGTGCCAGCAGCCCCGACAGGCATATTTCCTACAATGAGCAGTTCTTC.